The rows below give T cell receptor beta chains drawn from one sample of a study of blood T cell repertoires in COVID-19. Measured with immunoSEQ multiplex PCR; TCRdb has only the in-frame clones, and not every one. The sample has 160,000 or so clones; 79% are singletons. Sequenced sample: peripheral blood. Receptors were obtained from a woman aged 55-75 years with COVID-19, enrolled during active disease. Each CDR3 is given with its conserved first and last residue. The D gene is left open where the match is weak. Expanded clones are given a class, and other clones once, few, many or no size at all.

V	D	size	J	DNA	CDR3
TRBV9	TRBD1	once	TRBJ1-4	TGTGCCAGCAGCCGGACAGGAGGGGGGTATGAAAAACTGTTTTTT	CASSRTGGGYEKLFF
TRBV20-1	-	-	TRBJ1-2	TGCAGTGCTAGTGGTGCGCGCTCGGGGGGCTACACCTTC	CSASGARSGGYTF
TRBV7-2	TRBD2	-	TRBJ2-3	TGTGCCAGCAGCTCCTTGTCCAGCGGGAGATGGGATACGCAGTATTTT	CASSSLSSGRWDTQYF
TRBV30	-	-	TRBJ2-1	TGTGCCTGGAGTCGTGGCAGGGGATCCTACAATGAGCAGTTCTTC	CAWSRGRGSYNEQFF
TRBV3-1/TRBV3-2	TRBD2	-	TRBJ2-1	TGTGCCAGCAGCCAAGGGACTAGCGGCAATGAGCAGTTCTTC	CASSQGTSGNEQFF
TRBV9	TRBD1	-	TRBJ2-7	TGTGCCAGCAGCGTCGGGACAGGGGACAACTACGAGCAGTACTTC	CASSVGTGDNYEQYF
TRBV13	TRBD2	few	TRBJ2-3	TGTGCCAGCAGCCTCACTAGCGCAGGCACAGATACGCAGTATTTT	CASSLTSAGTDTQYF
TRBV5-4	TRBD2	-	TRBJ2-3	TGTGCCAGCAGCTTGGCCCTAGCGGGAGCGTCGCAGTATTTT	CASSLALAGASQYF
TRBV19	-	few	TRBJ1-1	TGTGCCAGTAGTTGGTTCAGGGACACTGAAGCTTTCTTT	CASSWFRDTEAFF
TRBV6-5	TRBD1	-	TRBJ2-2	TGTGCCAGCAACACAGGGGTTAACACCGGGGAGCTGTTTTTT	CASNTGVNTGELFF
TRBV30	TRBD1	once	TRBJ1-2	TGTGCCTGCCCCGGGACAGGGGGCGGTGGCTACACCTTC	CACPGTGGGGYTF
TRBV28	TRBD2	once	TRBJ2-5	TGTGCCAGCAGCTTTTTGGACCTAGCGGGGGGAGTCCAAGAGACCCAGTACTTC	CASSFLDLAGGVQETQYF
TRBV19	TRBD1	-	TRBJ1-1	TGTGCCAGTAGTATAGGACAGGGCAGGGATGCTTTCTTT	CASSIGQGRDAFF
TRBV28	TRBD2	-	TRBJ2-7	TGTGCCAGCAGTTCAGGACTAGCGGGCATCTACGAGCAGTACTTC	CASSSGLAGIYEQYF
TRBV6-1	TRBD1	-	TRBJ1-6	TGTGCCAGCAGTGAAGGGATGAGACAGGGGGGATCACCCCTCCACTTT	CASSEGMRQGGSPLHF
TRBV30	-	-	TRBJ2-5	TGTGCCTGGAGTGTAACGGGGGGCGAGACCCAGTACTTC	CAWSVTGGETQYF
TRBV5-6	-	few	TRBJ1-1	TGTGCCAGCAGCTTACTAGGGGGTACCGAAGCTTTCTTT	CASSLLGGTEAFF